A selection of T cell receptor beta chains follows, all from one sample in a study of T cells in narcolepsy. Sequencing was performed with immunoSEQ multiplex PCR; in TCRdb, only in-frame clones are kept and a portion is missing. The sample holds 26,000 or so clones; around 78% are singletons and the top ten take 3% to 4%. The sample consisted of CD45RA- memory CD4+ T cells from PBMCs. Every receptor here comes from a human donor with narcolepsy. Each CDR3 is given with its conserved first and last residue. D genes are given only for firm matches. The size field is filled for only some rows; it gives once, few, many or a size class.

>.|TRBV5-1|.|TRBJ1-3
CASSPDNAGNTIYF
TGCGCCAGCAGCCCGGACAATGCTGGAAACACCATATATTTT
>.|TRBV7-9|TRBD2|TRBJ2-5
CASTSPLSGGTETQYF
TGTGCCAGCACTTCCCCCCTCAGCGGGGGAACGGAGACCCAGTACTTC
>.|TRBV11-2|TRBD2|TRBJ2-3
CASSLNTQAGQEYF
TGTGCCAGCAGCTTAAATACCCAAGCGGGGCAGGAGTATTTT
>.|TRBV11-2|.|TRBJ2-7
CASSLGQGSDEQYF
TGTGCCAGCAGCTTAGGGCAGGGTTCCGACGAGCAGTACTTC
>.|TRBV30|.|TRBJ1-4
CASSGGPNEKLFF
TGTGCCTCTAGTGGGGGGCCTAATGAAAAACTGTTTTTT
>.|TRBV6-5|.|TRBJ1-1
CASRPGRAPNTEAFF
TGTGCCAGCAGACCCGGACGGGCTCCGAACACTGAAGCTTTCTTT
>.|TRBV7-8|.|TRBJ1-4
CASSLEGRREKLFF
TGTGCCAGCAGCTTAGAAGGAAGGAGAGAAAAACTGTTTTTT
>.|TRBV2|TRBD1|TRBJ1-6
CASSGLQGASSPLHF
TGTGCCAGCAGTGGACTACAGGGGGCAAGTTCACCCCTCCACTTT
>few|TRBV5-1|.|TRBJ1-1
CASSLVTGVNTEAFF
TGCGCCAGCAGCTTGGTCACAGGCGTGAACACTGAAGCTTTCTTT
>.|TRBV7-3|.|TRBJ2-1
CASSPLRNNEQFF
TGTGCCAGCAGCCCACTAAGAAACAATGAGCAGTTCTTC
>few|TRBV5-1|TRBD2|TRBJ2-7
CASTLSGGAYEQYF
TGCGCCAGCACTCTTAGCGGGGGTGCCTACGAGCAGTACTTC
>once|TRBV18|TRBD2|TRBJ2-7
CASSPLSGTSGGPREQYF
TGTGCCAGCTCACCATTAAGCGGGACTAGCGGGGGGCCGCGAGAGCAGTACTTC
>.|TRBV5-1|TRBD2|TRBJ2-4
CASSLGTGLAGGRAKNIQYF
TGCGCCAGCAGCTTGGGGACCGGTCTAGCGGGGGGGCGAGCCAAAAACATTCAGTACTTC
>.|TRBV5-1|.|TRBJ2-3
CASSLSGYNTDTQYF
TGCGCCAGCAGCTTGTCCGGCTACAACACAGATACGCAGTATTTT
>.|TRBV20-1|.|TRBJ2-3
CSAAGTDTQYF
TGCAGTGCAGCAGGCACAGATACGCAGTATTTT
>.|TRBV12-5|.|TRBJ1-2
CASGLATSQVYGYTF
TGTGCTAGTGGTTTGGCAACGAGTCAGGTCTATGGCTACACCTTC
>.|TRBV7-9|TRBD1|TRBJ1-4
CASSVDRGINEKLFF
TGTGCCAGCAGCGTAGACAGGGGGATAAATGAAAAACTGTTTTTT
>once|TRBV7-2|.|TRBJ1-1
CASSLGPRNNRAFF
TGTGCCAGCAGCTTAGGTCCCAGGAACAATAGAGCTTTCTTT
>.|TRBV29-1|TRBD1|TRBJ2-2
CSVEDSWGQGNTGELFF
TGCAGCGTTGAAGATAGTTGGGGACAGGGGAACACCGGGGAGCTGTTTTTT
>few|TRBV6-1|TRBD2|TRBJ2-2
CASGREGYTGELFF
TGTGCCAGCGGTCGGGAGGGGTACACCGGGGAGCTGTTTTTT
>.|TRBV19|TRBD1|TRBJ1-2
CASSGTGNYGYTF
TGTGCCAGTAGCGGGACAGGGAACTATGGCTACACCTTC
>.|TRBV5-5|.|TRBJ1-6
CASSIGRDTLNSPLHF
TGTGCCAGCAGTATTGGCCGGGACACCCTTAATTCACCCCTCCACTTT
>.|TRBV6-5|.|TRBJ1-2
CAASKDPNYGYTF
TGTGCCGCCAGCAAGGATCCTAACTATGGCTACACCTTC
>.|TRBV9|.|TRBJ2-3
CASSVGNSGSTDTQYF
TGTGCCAGCAGCGTAGGTAACAGCGGTAGCACAGATACGCAGTATTTT
>few|TRBV5-1|.|TRBJ1-5
CASSLGGTDQPQHF
TGCGCCAGCAGCTTAGGGGGGACGGATCAGCCCCAGCATTTT
>.|TRBV28|.|TRBJ2-7
CASSFAYPAYEQYF
TGTGCCAGCAGTTTTGCTTATCCGGCCTACGAGCAGTACTTC
>.|TRBV6-5|.|TRBJ2-1
CASSFRGANEQFF
TGTGCCAGCAGTTTTCGGGGGGCGAATGAGCAGTTCTTC
>.|TRBV7-6|TRBD2|TRBJ2-5
CASSLAVAGGETQYF
TGTGCCAGCAGCTTAGCGGTAGCGGGGGGCGAGACCCAGTACTTC
>.|TRBV5-1|TRBD1|TRBJ2-1
CASSTLDRGNEQFF
TGCGCCAGCAGCACTCTTGACAGGGGCAATGAGCAGTTCTTC
>once|TRBV14|TRBD1|TRBJ2-7
CASSQHRDRGYEQYF
TGTGCCAGCAGCCAACACCGGGACAGGGGCTACGAGCAGTACTTC
>once|TRBV11-1|TRBD2|TRBJ2-5
CASSLSPSGGETQYF
TGTGCCAGCAGCTTATCACCTAGCGGGGGAGAGACCCAGTACTTC
>.|TRBV19|.|TRBJ1-4
CASSIATTNEKLFF
TGTGCCAGTAGTATAGCAACAACTAATGAAAAACTGTTTTTT
>.|TRBV19|.|TRBJ1-5
CASSPLAGSSNQPQHF
TGTGCCAGTAGTCCCCTAGCAGGGTCGAGCAATCAGCCCCAGCATTTT
>.|TRBV29-1|.|TRBJ1-1
CSVIQGRLEAFF
TGCAGCGTGATACAGGGCCGTCTTGAAGCTTTCTTT
>.|TRBV2|.|TRBJ1-2
CASKSDGAGHGYTF
TGTGCCAGCAAATCGGACGGAGCGGGACATGGCTACACCTTC
>.|TRBV6-4|.|TRBJ1-2
CASSERGGAGYGYTF
TGTGCCAGCAGTGAGCGGGGGGGCGCCGGCTATGGCTACACCTTC
>.|TRBV7-2|.|TRBJ1-2
CASSDPAGFYGYTF
TGTGCCAGCAGCGACCCGGCCGGCTTCTATGGCTACACCTTC
>.|TRBV5-6|.|TRBJ2-5
CASVQVGGQETQYF
TGTGCGAGCGTCCAAGTGGGCGGACAAGAGACCCAGTACTTC
>.|TRBV11-2|.|TRBJ2-4
CASSSGPRSKAKNIQYF
TGTGCCAGCAGCTCCGGCCCACGATCAAAAGCCAAAAACATTCAGTACTTC
>once|TRBV7-2|.|TRBJ1-3
CASSFKGRFGNTIYF
TGTGCCAGCAGCTTTAAGGGGCGCTTTGGAAACACCATATATTTT
>.|TRBV10-1|TRBD1|TRBJ1-1
CASRVGQALNTEAFF
TGCGCCAGCAGGGTTGGACAGGCCCTGAACACTGAAGCTTTCTTT
>.|TRBV19|TRBD1|TRBJ2-5
CASSTRTGQETQYF
TGTGCCAGTAGTACCCGGACAGGGCAAGAGACCCAGTACTTC
>.|TRBV4-1|.|TRBJ2-5
CASSQDSRFQETQYF
TGCGCCAGCAGCCAAGACTCCCGTTTTCAAGAGACCCAGTACTTC
>.|TRBV6-5|.|TRBJ1-3
CASRNRVSGNTIYF
TGTGCCAGCAGAAACAGGGTCTCTGGAAACACCATATATTTT
>.|TRBV6-1|.|TRBJ1-2
CASSEGLVDGYTF
TGTGCCAGCAGTGAAGGGTTGGTGGACGGCTACACCTTC
>.|TRBV7-3|.|TRBJ1-1
CASSLQGGMNTEAFF
TGTGCCAGCAGCTTGCAGGGTGGGATGAACACTGAAGCTTTCTTT
>few|TRBV10-1|.|TRBJ1-1
CASSEGNSLNTEAFF
TGCGCCAGCAGTGAAGGGAACAGTTTGAACACTGAAGCTTTCTTT
>.|TRBV6-5|TRBD1|TRBJ1-1
CASSPRTGEDTEAFF
TGTGCCAGCAGTCCACGGACAGGGGAGGACACTGAAGCTTTCTTT
>.|TRBV2|.|TRBJ1-1
CASSVLQEAFF
TGTGCCAGCAGCGTACTCCAAGAAGCTTTCTTT
>few|TRBV29-1|TRBD1|TRBJ1-2
CSVPRDSQYGYTF
TGCAGCGTTCCTCGGGACAGCCAATATGGCTACACCTTC
>.|TRBV10-3|.|TRBJ1-2
CAIRRVGQDYGYTF
TGTGCCATCAGGAGAGTAGGGCAGGACTATGGCTACACCTTC
>few|TRBV4-1|TRBD2|TRBJ2-3
CASSQDGAGGPGDTQYF
TGCGCCAGCAGCCAAGATGGAGCGGGGGGGCCCGGAGATACGCAGTATTTT
>.|TRBV4-1|.|TRBJ2-3
CASSQEGGKGTDTQYF
TGCGCCAGCAGCCAAGAAGGGGGGAAGGGCACAGATACGCAGTATTTT
>.|TRBV5-1|.|TRBJ1-1
CASSLALGGEAFF
TGCGCCAGCAGCTTGGCCTTAGGTGGTGAAGCTTTCTTT
>.|TRBV11-2|TRBD1|TRBJ2-7
CASSSRQGHPSYEQYF
TGTGCCAGCAGCTCGCGACAGGGGCACCCATCCTACGAGCAGTACTTC
>.|TRBV6-1|.|TRBJ1-5
CASSPLDGSRQPQHF
TGTGCCAGCAGTCCCCTGGACGGATCCCGGCAGCCCCAGCATTTT
>.|TRBV5-1|.|TRBJ1-1
CASNSQGMGTEAFF
TGCGCCAGCAATTCACAGGGTATGGGCACTGAAGCTTTCTTT
>once|TRBV5-1|.|TRBJ1-1
CASSLVGSVNTEAFF
TGCGCCAGCAGCTTGGTTGGCAGTGTGAACACTGAAGCTTTCTTT